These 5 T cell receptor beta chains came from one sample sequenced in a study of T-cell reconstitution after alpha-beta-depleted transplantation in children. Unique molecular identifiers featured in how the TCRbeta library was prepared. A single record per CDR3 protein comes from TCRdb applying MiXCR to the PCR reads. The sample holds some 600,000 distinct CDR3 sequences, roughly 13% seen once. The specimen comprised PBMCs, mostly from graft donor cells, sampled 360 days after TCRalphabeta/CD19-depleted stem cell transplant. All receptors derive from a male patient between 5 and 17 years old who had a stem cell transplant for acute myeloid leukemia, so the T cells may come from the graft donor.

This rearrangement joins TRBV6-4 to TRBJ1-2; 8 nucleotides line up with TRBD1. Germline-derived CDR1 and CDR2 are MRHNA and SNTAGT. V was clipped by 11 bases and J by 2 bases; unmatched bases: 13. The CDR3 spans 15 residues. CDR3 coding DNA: TGTGCCTTCTCCTCCCGGGGACAGGTGAACTATGGCTACACCTTC. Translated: CAFSSRGQVNYGYTF.

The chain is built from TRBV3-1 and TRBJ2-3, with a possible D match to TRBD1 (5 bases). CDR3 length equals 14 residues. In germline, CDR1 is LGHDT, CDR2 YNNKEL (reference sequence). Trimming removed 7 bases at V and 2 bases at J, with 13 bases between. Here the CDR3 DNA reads TGTGCCAGCACCTGGGGCTCGCACACAGATACGCAGTATTTT. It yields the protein CASTWGSHTDTQYF.

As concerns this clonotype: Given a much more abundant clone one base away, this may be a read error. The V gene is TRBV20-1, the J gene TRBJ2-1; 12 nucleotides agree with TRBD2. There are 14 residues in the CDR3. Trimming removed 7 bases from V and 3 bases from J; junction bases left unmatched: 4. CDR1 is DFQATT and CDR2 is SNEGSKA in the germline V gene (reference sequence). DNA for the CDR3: TGCAGTGACCGACTAGCGGGAGTCTACAATGAGCAGTTCTTC. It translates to CSDRLAGVYNEQFF.

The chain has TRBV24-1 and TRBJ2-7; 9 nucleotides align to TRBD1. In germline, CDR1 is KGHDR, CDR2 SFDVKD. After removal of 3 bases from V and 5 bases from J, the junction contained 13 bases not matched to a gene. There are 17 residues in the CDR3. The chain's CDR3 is CATSDTGTGQRLHEQYF. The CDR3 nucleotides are TGTGCCACCAGTGATACCGGGACAGGGCAACGCCTGCACGAGCAGTACTTC.

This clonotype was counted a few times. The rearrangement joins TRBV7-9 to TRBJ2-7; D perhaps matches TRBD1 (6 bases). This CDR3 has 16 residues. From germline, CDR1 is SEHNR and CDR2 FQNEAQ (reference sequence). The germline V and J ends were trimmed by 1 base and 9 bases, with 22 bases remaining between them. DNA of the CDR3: TGTGCCAGCAGCTTAGAGATCGCGGACAGAGACAGCGGGCAGTACTTC. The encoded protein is CASSLEIADRDSGQYF.